This T cell receptor (beta chain) is from a study of blood T cell repertoires in COVID-19. Study overall: Material from acute and convalescent COVID-19 was sourced from the United States, Italy and Spain. PBMCs, B-cell-depleted T cells, or T cells were the source of the cDNA or gDNA that made up the material.

Trimming at V came to 5 bases and at J to 5 bases, leaving 11 bases not matched to a gene. This CDR3 region has 15 residues. Per the germline V gene, CDR1 is SGHAT and CDR2 is FQNNGV. Study processing details: Amplification of reference gene primers provided the estimated nucleated cell counts. Profiling relied on immunoSEQ multiplex PCR, and the TCRdb table lists in-frame clones only, not all of them. V and J calls and clone size come straight from that table; D and trimming were deduced from the DNA. There are 110,000 or so clones in the sample; under 80% occur only once, and around 2.5% lies in the top ten.

The sequenced material came from peripheral blood. The clonotype was recovered from a man aged 50 to 60 with acute or convalescent COVID-19. This rearrangement joins TRBV11-2 to TRBJ2-5; 7 bases are shared with TRBD2. The CDR3: CASSLEGRAHETQYF. In DNA form, the CDR3 reads TGTGCCAGCAGCCTTGAGGGGAGGGCCCACGAGACCCAGTACTTC.